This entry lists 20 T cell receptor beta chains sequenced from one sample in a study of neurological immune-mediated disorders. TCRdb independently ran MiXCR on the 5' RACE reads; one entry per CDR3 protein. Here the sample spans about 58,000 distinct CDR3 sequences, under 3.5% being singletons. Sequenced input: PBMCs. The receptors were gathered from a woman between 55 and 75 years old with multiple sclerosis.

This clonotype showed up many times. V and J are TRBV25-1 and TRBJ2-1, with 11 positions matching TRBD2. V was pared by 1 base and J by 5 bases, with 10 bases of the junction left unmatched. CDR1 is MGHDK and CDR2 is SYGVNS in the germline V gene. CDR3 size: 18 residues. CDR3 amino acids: CASSEFRLAGGKDNEQFF. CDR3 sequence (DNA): TGTGCCAGCAGTGAATTTAGGCTAGCGGGGGGCAAGGACAATGAGCAGTTCTTC.

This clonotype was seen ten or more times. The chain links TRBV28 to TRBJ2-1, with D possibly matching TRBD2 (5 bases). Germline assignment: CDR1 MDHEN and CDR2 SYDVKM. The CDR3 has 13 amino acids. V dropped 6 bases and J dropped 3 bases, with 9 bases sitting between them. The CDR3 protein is CASRERGYNEQFF. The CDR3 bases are TGTGCCAGCAGGGAACGGGGCTACAATGAGCAGTTCTTC. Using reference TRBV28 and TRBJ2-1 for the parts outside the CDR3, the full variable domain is DVKVTQSSRYLVKRTGEKVFLECVQDMDHENMFWYRQDPGLGLRLIYFSYDVKMKEKGDIPEGYSVSREKKERFSLILESASTNQTSMYLCASRERGYNEQFFGPGTRLTVL.

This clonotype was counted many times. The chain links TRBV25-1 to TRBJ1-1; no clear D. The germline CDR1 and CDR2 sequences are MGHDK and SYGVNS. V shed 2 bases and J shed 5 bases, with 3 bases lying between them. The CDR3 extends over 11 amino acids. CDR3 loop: CASSEDTEAFF. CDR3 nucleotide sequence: TGTGCCAGCAGTGAAGATACTGAAGCTTTCTTT.

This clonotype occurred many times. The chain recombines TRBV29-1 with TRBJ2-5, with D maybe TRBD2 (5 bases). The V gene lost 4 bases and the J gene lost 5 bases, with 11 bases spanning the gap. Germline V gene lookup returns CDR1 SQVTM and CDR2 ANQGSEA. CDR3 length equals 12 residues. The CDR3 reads CSVVTIYETQYF. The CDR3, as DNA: TGCAGCGTTGTGACTATTTATGAGACCCAGTACTTC.

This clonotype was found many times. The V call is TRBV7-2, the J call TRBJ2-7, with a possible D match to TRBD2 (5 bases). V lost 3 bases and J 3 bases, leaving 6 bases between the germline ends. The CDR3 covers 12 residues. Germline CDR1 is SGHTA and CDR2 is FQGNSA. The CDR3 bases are TGTGCCAGCAGCTTTGCGGGCTACGAGCAGTACTTC. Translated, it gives CASSFAGYEQYF. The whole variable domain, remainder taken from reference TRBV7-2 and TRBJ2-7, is GAGVSQSPSNKVTEKGKDVELRCDPISGHTALYWYRQSLGQGLEFLIYFQGNSAPDKSGLPSDRFSAERTGGSVSTLTIQRTQQEDSAVYLCASSFAGYEQYFGPGTRLTVT.

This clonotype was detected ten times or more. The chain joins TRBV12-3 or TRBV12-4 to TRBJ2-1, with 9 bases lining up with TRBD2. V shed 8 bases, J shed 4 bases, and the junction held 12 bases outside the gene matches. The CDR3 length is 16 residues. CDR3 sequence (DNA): TGTGCCAGCCCACCCGGGGCGGGGGGGCCTTACAATGAGCAGTTCTTC. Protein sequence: CASPPGAGGPYNEQFF.

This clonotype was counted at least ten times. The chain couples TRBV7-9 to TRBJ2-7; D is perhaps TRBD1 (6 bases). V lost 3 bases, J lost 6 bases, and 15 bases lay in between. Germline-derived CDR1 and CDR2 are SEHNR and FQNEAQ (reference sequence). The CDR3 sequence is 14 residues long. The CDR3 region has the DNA TGTGCCAGCAGCTTGACAGGAGAGCCCTCCGAGCAGTACTTC. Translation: CASSLTGEPSEQYF. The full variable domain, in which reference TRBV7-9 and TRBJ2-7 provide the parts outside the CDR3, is DTGVSQNPRHKITKRGQNVTFRCDPISEHNRLYWYRQTLGQGPEFLTYFQNEAQLEKSRLLSDRFSAERPKGSFSTLEIQRTEQGDSAMYLCASSLTGEPSEQYFGPGTRLTVT.

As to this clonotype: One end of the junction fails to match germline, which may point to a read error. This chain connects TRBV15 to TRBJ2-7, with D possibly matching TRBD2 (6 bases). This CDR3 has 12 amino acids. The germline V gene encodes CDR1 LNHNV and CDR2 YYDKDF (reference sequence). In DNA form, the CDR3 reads TGTGCCACCAGCAGAGGGGCGGGACCAAAGGGATTC. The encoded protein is CATSRGAGPKGF.

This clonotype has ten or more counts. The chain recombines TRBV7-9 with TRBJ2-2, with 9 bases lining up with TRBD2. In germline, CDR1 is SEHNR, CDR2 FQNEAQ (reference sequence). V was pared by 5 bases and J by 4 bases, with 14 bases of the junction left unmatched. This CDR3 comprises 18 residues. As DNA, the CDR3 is TGTGCCAGCAGCCAGCCTGAAGGCCTAGCGGGACTCACCGGGGAGCTGTTTTTT. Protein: CASSQPEGLAGLTGELFF.

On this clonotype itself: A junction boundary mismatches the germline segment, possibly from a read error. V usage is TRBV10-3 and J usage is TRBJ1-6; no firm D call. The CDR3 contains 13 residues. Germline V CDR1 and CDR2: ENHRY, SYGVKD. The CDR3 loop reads CAISEEEISSLHF. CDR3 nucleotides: TGTGCCATCAGTGAGGAGGAGATTTCATCCCTACACTTT.

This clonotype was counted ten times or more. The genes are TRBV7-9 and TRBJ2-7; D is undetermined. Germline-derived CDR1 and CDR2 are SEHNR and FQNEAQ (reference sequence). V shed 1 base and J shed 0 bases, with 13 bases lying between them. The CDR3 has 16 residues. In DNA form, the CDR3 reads TGTGCCAGCAGCTTAGAGCCCTCAGGCCTCTCCTACGAGCAGTACTTC. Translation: CASSLEPSGLSYEQYF.

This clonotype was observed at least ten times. The CDR3 nucleotides are TGCGCCAGCAGCCAAGATCGGCGGATCTCTGGGGCCAACGTCCTGACTTTC. This encodes CASSQDRRISGANVLTF. The chain joins TRBV4-1 to TRBJ2-6; D is unclear. The CDR3 extends over 17 amino acids. Germline V gene sequence: CDR1 MGHRA, CDR2 YSYEKL. The V end lost 0 bases, the J end lost 0 bases, and 9 bases lay between the germline ends.

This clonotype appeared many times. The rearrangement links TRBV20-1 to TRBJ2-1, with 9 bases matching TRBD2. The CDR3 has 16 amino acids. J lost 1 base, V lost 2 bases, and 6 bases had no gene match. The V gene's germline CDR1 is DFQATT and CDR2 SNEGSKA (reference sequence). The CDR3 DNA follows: TGCAGTGCTAGATTGCGGGAGGGCCCGTCCTACAATGAGCAGTTCTTC. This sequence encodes CSARLREGPSYNEQFF.

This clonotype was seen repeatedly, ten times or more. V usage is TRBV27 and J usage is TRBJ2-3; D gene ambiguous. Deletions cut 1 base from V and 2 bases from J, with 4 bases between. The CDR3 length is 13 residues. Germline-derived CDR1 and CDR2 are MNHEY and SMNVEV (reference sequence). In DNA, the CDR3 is TGTGCCAGCAGTTTATTCCCCACAGATACGCAGTATTTT. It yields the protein CASSLFPTDTQYF.

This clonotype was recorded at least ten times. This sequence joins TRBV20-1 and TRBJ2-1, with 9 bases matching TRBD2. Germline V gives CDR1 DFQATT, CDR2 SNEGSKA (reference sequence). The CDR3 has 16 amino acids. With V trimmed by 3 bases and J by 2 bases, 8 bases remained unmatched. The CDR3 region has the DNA TGCAGTGCTAGTGGTGGAGCGGGGGGAACCTACAATGAGCAGTTCTTC. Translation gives CSASGGAGGTYNEQFF.

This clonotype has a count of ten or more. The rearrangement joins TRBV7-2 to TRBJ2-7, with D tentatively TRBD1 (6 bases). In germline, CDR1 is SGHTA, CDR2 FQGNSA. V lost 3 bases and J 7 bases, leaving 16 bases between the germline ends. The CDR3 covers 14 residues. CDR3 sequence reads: CASSFDRQVGEQYF. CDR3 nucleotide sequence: TGTGCCAGCAGCTTTGACAGGCAGGTCGGGGAGCAGTACTTC. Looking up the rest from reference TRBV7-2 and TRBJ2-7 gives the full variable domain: GAGVSQSPSNKVTEKGKDVELRCDPISGHTALYWYRQSLGQGLEFLIYFQGNSAPDKSGLPSDRFSAERTGGSVSTLTIQRTQQEDSAVYLCASSFDRQVGEQYFGPGTRLTVT.

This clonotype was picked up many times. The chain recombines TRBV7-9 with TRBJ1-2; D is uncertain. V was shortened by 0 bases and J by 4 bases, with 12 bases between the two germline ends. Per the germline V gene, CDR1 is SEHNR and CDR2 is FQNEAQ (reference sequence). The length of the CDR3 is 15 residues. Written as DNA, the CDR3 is TGTGCCAGCAGCTTAGCACCCGGTTTTGGCTATGGCTACACCTTC. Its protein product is CASSLAPGFGYGYTF. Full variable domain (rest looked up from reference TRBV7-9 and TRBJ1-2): DTGVSQNPRHKITKRGQNVTFRCDPISEHNRLYWYRQTLGQGPEFLTYFQNEAQLEKSRLLSDRFSAERPKGSFSTLEIQRTEQGDSAMYLCASSLAPGFGYGYTFGSGTRLTVV.

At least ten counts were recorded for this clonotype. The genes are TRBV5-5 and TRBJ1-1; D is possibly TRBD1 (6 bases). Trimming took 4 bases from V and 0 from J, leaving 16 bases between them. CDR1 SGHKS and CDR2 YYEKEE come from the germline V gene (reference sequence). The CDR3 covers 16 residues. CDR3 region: CASSKTGTQMNTEAFF. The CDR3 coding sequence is TGTGCCAGCAGCAAAACAGGGACCCAGATGAACACTGAAGCTTTCTTT.

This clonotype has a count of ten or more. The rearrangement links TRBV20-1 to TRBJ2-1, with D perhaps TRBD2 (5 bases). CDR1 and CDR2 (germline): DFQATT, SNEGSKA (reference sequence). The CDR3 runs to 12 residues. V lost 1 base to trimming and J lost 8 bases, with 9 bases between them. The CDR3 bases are TGCAGTGCTAGAGGAACCGGGGATGAGCAGTTCTTC. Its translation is CSARGTGDEQFF.

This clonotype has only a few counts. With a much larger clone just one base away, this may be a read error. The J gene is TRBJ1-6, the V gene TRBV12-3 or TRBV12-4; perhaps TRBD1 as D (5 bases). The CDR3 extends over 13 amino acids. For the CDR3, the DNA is TGTGCCAGCAGTTTCAGGGTCGGTTCACACCTCCACTTT. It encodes CASSFRVGSHLHF.